This T cell receptor (beta chain) was profiled in a study of beta chain features in type 1 diabetes. Between the trimmed V and J ends, which lost 4 bases and 6 bases, there was a span of 15 bases. The germline V gene has CDR1 MGHRA and CDR2 YSYEKL. The CDR3 has 14 residues. This clone was found a few times. Reverse transcription of all isolated RNA meant that expressed TCRB transcripts were sequenced. Generated by immunoSEQ multiplex PCR, the TCRdb table keeps only in-frame clones and is missing some. The sample yields fewer than 500,000 clones, about 14% seen once. The origin of this receptor is a man aged 25-40 years in good health. The chain links TRBV4-1 to TRBJ2-5, with D uncertain. Input material: naive CD4+ T cells from blood. The CDR3 bases are TGCGCCAGCAGCCCAGTCGGTGCCGCGAAGACCCAGTACTTC. Residues: CASSPVGAAKTQYF.